One and the same sample provided the 25 T cell receptor beta chains below, sequenced in a study of blood T cell repertoires in COVID-19. TCRdb's table, derived via immunoSEQ multiplex PCR, lists solely in-frame clones and lacks some. The table includes tens of thousands of clones, about nine tenths detected once. Sequencing input: peripheral blood. The receptors derive from a woman aged 80 or older with active or convalescent COVID-19.

A word on this clone: Germline is not matched at one junction end, which may reflect a read error. The rearrangement joins TRBV7-7 to TRBJ2-3, with D tentatively TRBD1 (5 bases). Germline loops: CDR1 SSHAT, CDR2 FNYEAQ (reference sequence). CDR3 length equals 19 residues. The CDR3 DNA sequence: TGTGCTAGCAGCTCCCGATGGGGCCACGCGAGACATAGCACAGATACGCAGTATTTT. It is translated as CASSSRWGHARHSTDTQYF.

V and J are TRBV7-8 and TRBJ1-5, with a possible D match to TRBD1 (6 bases). CDR3 size: 16 residues. V was pared by 7 bases and J by 1 base, with 17 bases between. The germline CDR1 and CDR2 sequences are SGHVS and FQNEAQ. CDR3 sequence reads: CASTLFRGLSNQPQHF. For the CDR3, the DNA is TGTGCCAGCACCCTCTTCAGGGGTTTGAGCAATCAGCCCCAGCATTTT. The variable domain in full, with the rest retrieved from reference TRBV7-8 and TRBJ1-5, is GAGVSQSPRYKVAKRGQDVALRCDPISGHVSLFWYQQALGQGPEFLTYFQNEAQLDKSGLPSDRFFAERPEGSVSTLKIQRTQQEDSAVYLCASTLFRGLSNQPQHFGDGTRLSIL.

V usage is TRBV5-1 and J usage is TRBJ2-5, with 8 bases that match TRBD2. Germline V CDR1 and CDR2: SGHRS, YFSETQ. V was clipped by 2 bases and J by 4 bases; unmatched bases: 7. The CDR3 sequence is 15 residues long. The CDR3 nucleotides read TGCGCCAGCAGCTTTATGAAGGCGGGGGGAGAGACCCAGTACTTC. Its protein is CASSFMKAGGETQYF.

The chain combines TRBV7-8 with TRBJ2-5; D possibly corresponds to TRBD2 (6 bases). This CDR3 has 13 amino acids. CDR1 SGHVS and CDR2 FQNEAQ come from the germline V gene. Trimming cost V 1 base and J 11 bases, with 14 bases left between them. In nucleotides, the CDR3 is TGTGCCAGCAGCTTAGATCGTACAGGAGGGCAGTACTTC. Encoded protein: CASSLDRTGGQYF.

This clone was picked up a small number of times. The rearrangement links TRBV27 to TRBJ2-1; D remains ambiguous. V lost 3 bases and J 0 bases, leaving 12 bases between the germline ends. Germline-derived CDR1 and CDR2 are MNHEY and SMNVEV (reference sequence). The CDR3 length is 16 residues. The CDR3 sequence is CASSFGQTSSYNEQFF. DNA of the CDR3: TGTGCCAGCAGTTTTGGGCAAACAAGCTCCTACAATGAGCAGTTCTTC.

The rearrangement joins TRBV19 to TRBJ2-6; 8 nucleotides line up with TRBD1. V was clipped by 0 bases and J by 2 bases; unmatched bases: 0. Looked up from germline, CDR1 is LNHDA and CDR2 is SQIVND (reference sequence). The CDR3 extends over 16 amino acids. The CDR3 sequence is CASSIEQGAGANVLTF. In nucleotides, the CDR3 is TGTGCCAGTAGTATAGAACAGGGGGCTGGGGCCAACGTCCTGACTTTC.

The chain has TRBV6-2 or TRBV6-3 and TRBJ2-3; 7 bases fit TRBD1. The ends lost 0 bases at V and 2 bases at J; junction bases unmatched: 8. The germline V gene has CDR1 MNHEY and CDR2 SVGEGT. The CDR3 consists of 17 residues. The CDR3 region has the DNA TGTGCCAGCAGTTACTCGAAACACAGGGGATTCACAGATACGCAGTATTTT. Amino acid sequence: CASSYSKHRGFTDTQYF.

The genes are TRBV6-5 and TRBJ1-3; unclear D gene. This CDR3 has 15 amino acids. Looked up from germline, CDR1 is MNHEY and CDR2 is SVGAGI. V gave up 4 bases and J gave up 2 bases, with 12 bases separating them. The CDR3 sequence: CASSFRGEPGNTIYF. The CDR3 nucleotides read TGTGCCAGCAGTTTTCGGGGTGAACCTGGAAACACCATATATTTT.

This clone was counted once. The rearrangement uses TRBV11-2 and TRBJ2-3; tentative D call: TRBD1 (6 bases). Trimming stripped 2 bases from V and 1 base from J, with 13 bases between. Looked up from germline, CDR1 is SGHAT and CDR2 is FQNNGV. This CDR3 has 16 residues. This CDR3 reads CASSLLQGRGTDTQYF. DNA for the CDR3: TGTGCCAGCAGCTTACTTCAGGGGCGTGGCACAGATACGCAGTATTTT. The entire variable domain, with the rest obtained from reference TRBV11-2 and TRBJ2-3, is as follows: EAGVAQSPRYKIIEKRQSVAFWCNPISGHATLYWYQQILGQGPKLLIQFQNNGVVDDSQLPKDRFSAERLKGVDSTLKIQPAKLEDSAVYLCASSLLQGRGTDTQYFGPGTRLTVL.

The rearrangement links TRBV9 to TRBJ2-2; D is perhaps TRBD2 (6 bases). The CDR3 sequence is 15 residues long. V lost 2 bases and J 6 bases, leaving 14 bases between the germline ends. The germline V gene has CDR1 SGDLS and CDR2 YYNGEE. The CDR3 nucleotides read TGTGCCAGCAGCGTGGGTAGCCCGGGGGCCGGGGAGCTGTTTTTT. Its protein is CASSVGSPGAGELFF.

The V gene is TRBV6-6, the J gene TRBJ2-7; perhaps TRBD1 as D (5 bases). Trimming removed 8 bases at V and 2 bases at J, with 16 bases between. There are 14 residues in the CDR3. Germline-derived CDR1 and CDR2 are MNHNY and SVGAGI (reference sequence). The DNA for the CDR3 is TGTGCCAGCCGCCAGCGCAGGGTACCCTACGAGCAGTACTTC. Its translation: CASRQRRVPYEQYF.

DNA for the CDR3: TGTGCCAGCAGTGAAGGGTTTCAGGGGGCTTATGGCTACACCTTC. As protein: CASSEGFQGAYGYTF. The J gene is TRBJ1-2, the V gene TRBV6-1; TRBD1 aligns across 8 bases. V lost 1 base to trimming and J lost 5 bases; unmatched junction nucleotides: 6. The CDR3 covers 15 residues. Germline values: CDR1 MNHNS, CDR2 SASEGT.

The chain combines TRBV9 with TRBJ2-1; 9 nucleotides line up with TRBD1. J was trimmed by 5 bases and V by 4 bases; bases with no gene match: 10. This CDR3 is 16 amino acids long. Germline V gene sequence: CDR1 SGDLS, CDR2 YYNGEE. The CDR3 region is CASSSRTGESNNEQFF. CDR3 bases: TGTGCCAGCAGCTCCCGGACAGGGGAGTCCAACAATGAGCAGTTCTTC.

This chain connects TRBV19 to TRBJ1-4, with no clear D. V lost 2 bases to trimming and J lost 8 bases, with 18 bases between them. CDR1 is LNHDA and CDR2 is SQIVND in the germline V gene (reference sequence). The CDR3 runs to 16 residues. The CDR3 DNA sequence: TGTGCCAGTAGTATAATTCCCGCTCGACATGTGGAAAAACTGTTTTTT. It translates to CASSIIPARHVEKLFF.

In this sample, this clone turned up once. The V call is TRBV5-5, the J call TRBJ1-2; 8 nucleotides agree with TRBD1. Germline CDR1 is SGHKS and CDR2 is YYEKEE (reference sequence). The CDR3 has 14 amino acids. Trimming took 4 bases from V and 6 from J; bases not matched to a gene: 8. The CDR3 DNA reads as TGTGCCAGCAGCGGCGGACAGGGTGTGAATGGCTACACCTTC. Protein product: CASSGGQGVNGYTF. Variable domain in full (rest from reference TRBV5-5 and TRBJ1-2): DAGVTQSPTHLIKTRGQQVTLRCSPISGHKSVSWYQQVLGQGPQFIFQYYEKEERGRGNFPDRFSARQFPNYSSELNVNALLLGDSALYLCASSGGQGVNGYTFGSGTRLTVV.

The chain uses TRBV12-5 and TRBJ1-5, with D hard to call. Germline V gene sequence: CDR1 LGHNT, CDR2 FRNRAP. The CDR3 sequence is 15 residues long. Trimming shortened V by 6 bases and J by 3 bases, and 15 bases separated the two germline ends. The CDR3 spells CASGPPGKTNQPQHF. The CDR3 DNA sequence: TGTGCTAGTGGCCCTCCCGGGAAGACCAATCAGCCCCAGCATTTT.

Only one count was recorded for this clone. V gene TRBV7-2 combines with J gene TRBJ2-7, with 9 bases that match TRBD2. Germline V gene data show CDR1 as SGHTA and CDR2 as FQGNSA. V trimming: 0 bases; J trimming: 7 bases; junction bases outside the gene matches: 7. The CDR3 is 15 amino acids. This chain's CDR3 is CASSLAPLAGLEQYF. In DNA, the CDR3 is TGTGCCAGCAGCTTAGCCCCCCTAGCGGGGTTAGAGCAGTACTTC.

The chain employs TRBV10-2 and TRBJ1-4; 10 bases match TRBD1. Germline assignment: CDR1 WSHSY and CDR2 SAAADI. CDR3 length equals 15 residues. Losses at the gene ends were 10 bases for V and 8 bases for J; bases not matched to a gene: 13. CDR3 bases: TGCGCCACCTCCGAACTCGGGACAGGGGAGGAAAAACTGTTTTTT. Residues: CATSELGTGEEKLFF.

This chain links TRBV5-1 with TRBJ1-1; D unresolved. Germline V gene data show CDR1 as SGHRS and CDR2 as YFSETQ. This CDR3 has 14 amino acids. With 2 bases removed from V and 4 bases from J, the gap between germline ends came to 12 bases. The CDR3 sequence is CASSFLDRLTEAFF. CDR3 in DNA: TGCGCCAGCAGCTTCTTAGATAGACTCACTGAAGCTTTCTTT.

The chain combines TRBV19 with TRBJ1-2; TRBD1 is a possible D gene (6 bases). The CDR3 contains 17 residues. CDR1 is LNHDA, CDR2 SQIVND, per germline (reference sequence). V lost 5 bases, J lost 4 bases, and 23 bases lay in between. The CDR3, as DNA: TGTGCCAGTAGTCCGAAAATTTCGGAGGCAGGGGTCTATGGCTACACCTTC. Its translation is CASSPKISEAGVYGYTF.

This clone occurred once. The CDR3 is CASNPGQYSPLHF. The CDR3, as DNA: TGCGCCAGCAATCCGGGACAGTACTCACCCCTCCACTTT. The J gene is TRBJ1-6, the V gene TRBV10-2, with TRBD1 identical over 7 bases. Germline CDR1 is WSHSY and CDR2 is SAAADI. The CDR3 runs 13 residues. V shed 7 bases and J 10 bases; nucleotides not matched to a gene: 7.

DNA of the CDR3: TGTGCCAGTAGTATAGTTGGGGCAGCAGCTAATGAAAAACTGTTTTTT. It codes for CASSIVGAAANEKLFF. J is TRBJ1-4 and V is TRBV19; TRBD1 is a possible D gene (5 bases). CDR1 is LNHDA and CDR2 is SQIVND in the germline V gene (reference sequence). This CDR3 contains 16 residues. V was cut by 1 base and J by 3 bases, with 12 bases left in between.

This clone was counted once. DNA for the CDR3: TGTGCCTGGAATGGACCGGGACACAATCAGCCCCAGCATTTT. Translation: CAWNGPGHNQPQHF. The chain employs TRBV30 and TRBJ1-5; D possibly corresponds to TRBD1 (6 bases). V lost 4 bases, J lost 3 bases, and 13 bases lay in between. Germline CDR1 is GTSNPN and CDR2 is SVGIG (reference sequence). CDR3 size: 14 residues.

The chain recombines TRBV15 with TRBJ1-3, with D unresolved. CDR1 is LNHNV, CDR2 YYDKDF, per germline (reference sequence). The CDR3 loop spans 15 amino acids. Trimming removed 4 bases at V and 0 bases at J, with 10 bases between. This CDR3 reads CATSTRSSSGNTIYF. CDR3 in DNA: TGTGCCACCAGCACGAGGAGTAGCTCTGGAAACACCATATATTTT.

This chain connects TRBV9 to TRBJ2-1; D is possibly TRBD2 (6 bases). CDR3 size: 14 residues. V was cut by 2 bases and J by 4 bases, with 10 bases left in between. CDR1 and CDR2 (germline): SGDLS, YYNGEE. CDR3 in DNA: TGTGCCAGCAGCGTCCTAGCGACATACAATGAGCAGTTCTTC. It translates to CASSVLATYNEQFF.